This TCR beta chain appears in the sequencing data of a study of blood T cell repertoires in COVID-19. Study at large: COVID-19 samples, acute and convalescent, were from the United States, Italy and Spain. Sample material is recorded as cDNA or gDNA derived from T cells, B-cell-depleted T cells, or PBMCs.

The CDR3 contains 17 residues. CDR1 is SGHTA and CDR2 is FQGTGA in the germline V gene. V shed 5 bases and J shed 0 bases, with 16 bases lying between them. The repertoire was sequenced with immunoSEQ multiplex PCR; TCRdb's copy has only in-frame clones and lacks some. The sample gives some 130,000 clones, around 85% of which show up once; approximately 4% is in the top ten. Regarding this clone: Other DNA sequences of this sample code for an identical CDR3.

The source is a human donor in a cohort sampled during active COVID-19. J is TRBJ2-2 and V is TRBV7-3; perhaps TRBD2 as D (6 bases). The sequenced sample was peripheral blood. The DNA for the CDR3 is TGTGCCAGCAGCCCGGGCCGGCGGGGTGCGAACACCGGGGAGCTGTTTTTT. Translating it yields CASSPGRRGANTGELFF.